The rows below give T cell receptor beta chains drawn from one sample of a study of shared clonotypes between healthy human individuals. The method was immunoSEQ multiplex PCR; TCRdb's version includes in-frame clones alone and lacks a portion of them. The table records about 2.1 million clones, roughly 91% of them present only once. Source material: naive CD8+ T cells from PBMCs. These receptors originate from a man aged 18 to 30 in good health. Some clones in this sample may be carry-over from other donors' samples. The CDR3 runs from the conserved cysteine through the conserved F or W. A D gene is named only where the DNA matches it firmly. A clone size is listed for some rows: how often the clone was seen (once, few, many), or a class if it is expanded.

TRBV27	16	NA	NA	TRBJ2-2	TGTGCCAGCAGTTTATACGCGTGGGCGAACACCGGGGAGCTGTTTTTT	CASSLYAWANTGELFF
TRBV28	12	NA	NA	TRBJ2-5	TGTGCCAGCAGCCCAAAATGGGAGACCCAGTACTTC	CASSPKWETQYF
TRBV6-5	15	NA	TRBD1	TRBJ1-5	TGTGCCAGCAGTGACTTGGGACAGGGGGATCAGCCCCAGCATTTT	CASSDLGQGDQPQHF
TRBV2	13	NA	NA	TRBJ2-3	TGTGCCAGCAGTGAAGTCCTGGTGGATACGCAGTATTTT	CASSEVLVDTQYF
TRBV27	16	NA	TRBD2	TRBJ2-1	TGTGCCAGCAGTTTATTGGGGACTAGCGGTTACAATGAGCAGTTCTTC	CASSLLGTSGYNEQFF
TRBV29-1	12	few	NA	TRBJ1-1	TGCAGCGTGAGGGCTATGAACACTGAAGCTTTCTTT	CSVRAMNTEAFF
TRBV6-1	14	once	NA	TRBJ1-5	TGTGCCAGCAATCCCCCCGGCCTCAATCAGCCCCAGCATTTT	CASNPPGLNQPQHF
TRBV10-2	15	NA	NA	TRBJ1-2	TGCGCCAGCAGTGAGTCGTTAAACAGAATGTATGGCTACACCTTC	CASSESLNRMYGYTF
TRBV29-1	14	many	TRBD1	TRBJ2-7	TGCAGCGTTGTCGGGACAGGGGGAGCCTACGAGCAGTACTTC	CSVVGTGGAYEQYF
TRBV29-1	13	NA	NA	TRBJ2-7	TGCAGCGTAGGGACCGGGATCTCCTACGAGCAGTACTTC	CSVGTGISYEQYF
TRBV9	17	NA	NA	TRBJ2-3	TGTGCCAGCAGCGCGGAATGGGGACGGGCCATCACAGATACGCAGTATTTT	CASSAEWGRAITDTQYF
TRBV5-6	14	NA	NA	TRBJ1-3	TGTGCCAGCAGCTTGGGACAGACTGGAAACACCATATATTTT	CASSLGQTGNTIYF
TRBV5-6	13	NA	NA	TRBJ2-5	TGTGCCAGCAGCGGGGGGACGCGGGAGACCCAGTACTTC	CASSGGTRETQYF
TRBV5-6	14	NA	TRBD2	TRBJ2-7	TGTGCCAGCAGCTTAGCGGGAAGACCCTACGAGCAGTACTTC	CASSLAGRPYEQYF
TRBV28	16	NA	NA	TRBJ2-7	TGTGCCAGCAGCCCCCTTTCGGGACCAATCTCCTACGAGCAGTACTTC	CASSPLSGPISYEQYF
TRBV4-1	11	NA	NA	TRBJ2-2	TGCGCCAGCAGCCAGGGCGGGGAGCTGTTTTTT	CASSQGGELFF
TRBV9	17	NA	NA	TRBJ1-2	TGTGCCAGCAATACACCCACCAGGGGCATCCTCAGGGTTGGCTACACCTTC	CASNTPTRGILRVGYTF
TRBV19	15	few	TRBD2	TRBJ2-2	TGTGCCAGTAGCCTCGAGCGGGAGTACACCGGGGAGCTGTTTTTT	CASSLEREYTGELFF
TRBV6-5	15	once	NA	TRBJ2-1	TGTGCCAGCAGTCCTGACCGGGCGGTCTACAATGAGCAGTTCTTC	CASSPDRAVYNEQFF
TRBV12-5	16	NA	TRBD1	TRBJ1-2	TGTGCTAGTGGTTTGGGCCCCTCCGGGACAGTCTATGGCTACACCTTC	CASGLGPSGTVYGYTF
TRBV7-6	14	NA	TRBD2	TRBJ2-7	TGTGCCAGCAGTCCGAGCGGGAGGGCCTACGAGCAGTACTTC	CASSPSGRAYEQYF
TRBV11-2	15	once	TRBD1	TRBJ2-7	TGTGCCAGCAGCTTACAGGGGGCCATATTCTACGAGCAGTACTTC	CASSLQGAIFYEQYF
TRBV27	14	NA	NA	TRBJ2-7	TGTGCCAGCAGTTTGGTTAGCGATCTGAACGAGCAGTACTTC	CASSLVSDLNEQYF
TRBV6-1	15	NA	NA	TRBJ1-5	TGTGCCAGCAGTGAAGAGCCGGACGGTCATCAGCCCCAGCATTTT	CASSEEPDGHQPQHF
TRBV7-8	18	NA	NA	TRBJ2-3	TGTGCCAGCAGCCCGCGACTAGTGGGGGTGATAAGTACAGATACGCAGTATTTT	CASSPRLVGVISTDTQYF
TRBV11-3	13	NA	NA	TRBJ2-1	TGTGCCAGCAGTGATCGGAGTAGGAATGAGCAGTTCTTC	CASSDRSRNEQFF